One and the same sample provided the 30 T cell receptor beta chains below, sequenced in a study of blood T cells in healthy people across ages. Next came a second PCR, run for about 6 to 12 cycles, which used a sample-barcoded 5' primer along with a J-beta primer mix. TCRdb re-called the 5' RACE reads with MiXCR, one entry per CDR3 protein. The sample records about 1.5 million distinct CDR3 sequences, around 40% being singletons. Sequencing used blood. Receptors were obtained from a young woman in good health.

The chain's CDR3 is CASSVAGAASYNEQYF. CDR3 DNA: TGTGCCAGCAGCGTAGCAGGCGCCGCCTCCTACAATGAGCAGTACTTC. The chain is built from TRBV9 and TRBJ2-7, with D unresolved. The CDR3 length is 16 residues. CDR1 and CDR2 from the germline V gene are SGDLS and YYNGEE. V was pared by 0 bases and J by 7 bases, with 20 bases between.

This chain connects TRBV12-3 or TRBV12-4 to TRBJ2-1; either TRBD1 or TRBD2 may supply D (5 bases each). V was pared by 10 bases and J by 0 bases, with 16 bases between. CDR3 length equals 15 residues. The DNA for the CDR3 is TGTGCCAACACCCCGGGACCCAGCTCCTACAATGAGCAGTTCTTC. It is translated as CANTPGPSSYNEQFF.

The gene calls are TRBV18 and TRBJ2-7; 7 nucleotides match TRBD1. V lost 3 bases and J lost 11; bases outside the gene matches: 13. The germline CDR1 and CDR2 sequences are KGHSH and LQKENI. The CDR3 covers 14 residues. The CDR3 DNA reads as TGTGCCAGCTCACCCGGACAGGTCTCTGGGGAAAAGTACTTC. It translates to CASSPGQVSGEKYF.

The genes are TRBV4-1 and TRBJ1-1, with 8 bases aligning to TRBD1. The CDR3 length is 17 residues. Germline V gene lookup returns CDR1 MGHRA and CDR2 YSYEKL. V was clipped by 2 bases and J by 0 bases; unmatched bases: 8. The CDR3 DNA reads TGCGCCAGCAGCCAAACCGGACAGGGTTTCATGAACACTGAAGCTTTCTTT. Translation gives CASSQTGQGFMNTEAFF.

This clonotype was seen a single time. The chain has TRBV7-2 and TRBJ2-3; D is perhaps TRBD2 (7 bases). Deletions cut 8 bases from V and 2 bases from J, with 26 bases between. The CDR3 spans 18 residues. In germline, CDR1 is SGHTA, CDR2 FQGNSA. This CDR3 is CASAWGGEPFPYTDTQYF. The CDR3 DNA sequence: TGTGCCAGCGCCTGGGGGGGCGAACCCTTTCCCTACACAGATACGCAGTATTTT.

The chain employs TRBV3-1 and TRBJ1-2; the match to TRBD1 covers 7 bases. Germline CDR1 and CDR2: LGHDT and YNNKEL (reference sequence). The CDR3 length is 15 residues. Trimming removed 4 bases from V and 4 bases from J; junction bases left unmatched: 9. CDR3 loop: CASSPQGQDSYGYTF. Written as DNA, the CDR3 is TGTGCCAGCAGCCCACAAGGACAGGACTCCTATGGCTACACCTTC.

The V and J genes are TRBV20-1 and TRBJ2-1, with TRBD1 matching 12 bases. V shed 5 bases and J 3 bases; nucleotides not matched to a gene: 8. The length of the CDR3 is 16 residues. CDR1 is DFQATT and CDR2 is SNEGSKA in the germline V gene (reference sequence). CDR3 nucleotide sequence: TGCAGTGCTGGGACAGGGGGCCTGCTTCACTACAATGAGCAGTTCTTC. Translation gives CSAGTGGLLHYNEQFF.

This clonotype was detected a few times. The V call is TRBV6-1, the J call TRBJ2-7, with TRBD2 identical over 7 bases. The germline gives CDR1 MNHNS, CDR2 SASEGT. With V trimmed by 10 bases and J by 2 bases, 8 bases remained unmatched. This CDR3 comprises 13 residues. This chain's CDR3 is CATRDYRAYEQYF. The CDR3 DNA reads TGTGCCACCAGGGACTACCGTGCCTACGAGCAGTACTTC.

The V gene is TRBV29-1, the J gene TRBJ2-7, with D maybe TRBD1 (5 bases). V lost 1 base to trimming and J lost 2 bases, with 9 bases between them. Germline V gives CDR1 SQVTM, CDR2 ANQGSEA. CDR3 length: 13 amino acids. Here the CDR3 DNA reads TGCAGCGTTGAAGTCACGGACACCTACGAGCAGTACTTC. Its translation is CSVEVTDTYEQYF.

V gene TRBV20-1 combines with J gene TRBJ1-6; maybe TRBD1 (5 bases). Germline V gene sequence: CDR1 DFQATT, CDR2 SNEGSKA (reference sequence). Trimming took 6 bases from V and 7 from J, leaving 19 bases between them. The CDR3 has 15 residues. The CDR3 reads CSATDGQGGNSPLHF. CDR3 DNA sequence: TGCAGTGCCACAGACGGTCAGGGTGGGAATTCACCCCTCCACTTT.

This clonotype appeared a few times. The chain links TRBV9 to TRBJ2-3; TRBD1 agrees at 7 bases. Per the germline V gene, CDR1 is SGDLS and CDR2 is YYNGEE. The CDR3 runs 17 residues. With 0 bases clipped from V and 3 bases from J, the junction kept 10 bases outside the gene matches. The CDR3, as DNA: TGTGCCAGCAGCGTAGGGCCCGGGACAGCCTTTACAGATACGCAGTATTTT. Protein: CASSVGPGTAFTDTQYF.

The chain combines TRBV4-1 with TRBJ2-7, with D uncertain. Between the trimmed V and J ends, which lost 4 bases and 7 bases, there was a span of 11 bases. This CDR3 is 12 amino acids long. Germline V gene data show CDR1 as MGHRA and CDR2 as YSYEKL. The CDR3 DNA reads TGCGCCAGCAGCCTTCACGACGGTGAGCAGTACTTC. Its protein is CASSLHDGEQYF.

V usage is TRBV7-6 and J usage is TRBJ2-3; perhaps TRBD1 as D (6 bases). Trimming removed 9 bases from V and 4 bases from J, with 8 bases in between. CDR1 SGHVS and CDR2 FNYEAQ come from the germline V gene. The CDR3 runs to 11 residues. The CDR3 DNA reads TGTGCCAGTAAGGGGGCAGATACGCAGTATTTT. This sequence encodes CASKGADTQYF.

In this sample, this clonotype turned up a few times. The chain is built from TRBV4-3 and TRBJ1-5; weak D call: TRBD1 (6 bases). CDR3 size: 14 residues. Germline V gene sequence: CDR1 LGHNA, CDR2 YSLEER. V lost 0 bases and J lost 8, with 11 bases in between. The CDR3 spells CASSQDSRGKPQHF. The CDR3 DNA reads TGCGCCAGCAGCCAAGATAGCAGGGGAAAGCCCCAGCATTTT.

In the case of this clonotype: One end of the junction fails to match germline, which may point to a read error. The CDR3 loop reads CASSHRAGSTATQYF. The CDR3 coding sequence is TGCGCCAGCAGCCACAGGGCGGGGAGCACAGCTACGCAGTATTTT. The chain recombines TRBV4-3 with TRBJ2-3; TRBD2 is a possible D gene (6 bases). The CDR3 runs to 15 residues. Germline V gene sequence: CDR1 LGHNA, CDR2 YSLEER.

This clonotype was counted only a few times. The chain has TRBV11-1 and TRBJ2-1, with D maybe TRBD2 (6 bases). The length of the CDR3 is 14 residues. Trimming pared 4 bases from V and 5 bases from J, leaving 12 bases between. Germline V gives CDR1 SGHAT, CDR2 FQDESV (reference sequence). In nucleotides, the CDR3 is TGTGCCAGCAGCTCCTCGGGACTGAACAATGAGCAGTTCTTC. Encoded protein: CASSSSGLNNEQFF.

CDR3 residues: CASSRQGAAEAFF. The CDR3 nucleotides read TGTGCCAGCAGCCGACAGGGGGCCGCGGAAGCTTTCTTT. The rearrangement links TRBV7-9 to TRBJ1-1; TRBD1 matches at 10 bases. Germline V lookup: CDR1 SEHNR, CDR2 FQNEAQ (reference sequence). The junction had 5 bases not matched to a gene; V was cut back by 5 bases and J by 8 bases. The CDR3 consists of 13 residues.

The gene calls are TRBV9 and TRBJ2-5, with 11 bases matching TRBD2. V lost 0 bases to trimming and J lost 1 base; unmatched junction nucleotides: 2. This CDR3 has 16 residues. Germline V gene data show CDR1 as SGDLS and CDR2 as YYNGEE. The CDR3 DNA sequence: TGTGCCAGCAGCGTAGAACTAGCGGGAGCCCAAGAGACCCAGTACTTC. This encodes CASSVELAGAQETQYF.

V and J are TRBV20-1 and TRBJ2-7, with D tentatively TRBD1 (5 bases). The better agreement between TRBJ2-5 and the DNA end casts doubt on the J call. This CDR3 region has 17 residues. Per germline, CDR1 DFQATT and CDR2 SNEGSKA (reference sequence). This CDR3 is CSANTGRVDHRVETQYF. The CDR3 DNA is TGCAGTGCCAATACTGGCAGGGTAGATCATAGAGTGGAGACCCAGTACTTC.

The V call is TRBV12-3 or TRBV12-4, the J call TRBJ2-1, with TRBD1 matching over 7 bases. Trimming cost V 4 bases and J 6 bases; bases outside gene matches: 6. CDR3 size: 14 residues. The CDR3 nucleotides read TGTGCCAGCAGTTCAAGGGGGCTACCCAATGAGCAGTTCTTC. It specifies CASSSRGLPNEQFF.

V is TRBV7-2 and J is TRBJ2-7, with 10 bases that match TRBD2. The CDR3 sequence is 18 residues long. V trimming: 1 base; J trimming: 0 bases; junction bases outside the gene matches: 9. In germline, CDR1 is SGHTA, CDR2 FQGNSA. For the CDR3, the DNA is TGTGCCAGCAGCTTAGTTCAGCTAGCGGGGGCCTTCTCCTACGAGCAGTACTTC. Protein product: CASSLVQLAGAFSYEQYF.

The CDR3 is CASSTEPFHEQYF. Here the CDR3 DNA reads TGTGCCAGCTCGACGGAGCCTTTCCACGAGCAGTACTTC. The chain combines TRBV2 with TRBJ2-7; D remains ambiguous. V lost 8 bases and J lost 5, with 16 bases in between. The germline V gene has CDR1 SNHLY and CDR2 FYNNEI. This CDR3 has 13 amino acids.

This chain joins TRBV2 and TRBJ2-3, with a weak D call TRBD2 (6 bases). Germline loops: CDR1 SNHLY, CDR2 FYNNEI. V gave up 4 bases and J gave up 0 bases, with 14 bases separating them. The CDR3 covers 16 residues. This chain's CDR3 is CASSVGLARSTDTQYF. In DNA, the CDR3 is TGTGCCAGCAGTGTGGGACTCGCGCGGAGCACAGATACGCAGTATTTT.

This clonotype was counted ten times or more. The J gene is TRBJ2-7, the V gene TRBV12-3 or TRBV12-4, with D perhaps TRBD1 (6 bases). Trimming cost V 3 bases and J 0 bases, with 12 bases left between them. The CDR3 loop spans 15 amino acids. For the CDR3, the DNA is TGTGCCAGCAGTTTTTTGACAGGAAGCTCCTACGAGCAGTACTTC. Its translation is CASSFLTGSSYEQYF.

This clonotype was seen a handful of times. Here the CDR3 reads CASREKDRDYGYTF. DNA for the CDR3: TGTGCCAGCAGGGAAAAGGACAGGGACTATGGCTACACCTTC. This sequence joins TRBV6-6 and TRBJ1-2; TRBD1 matches 8 bases. The CDR3 is 14 residues long. V gave up 6 bases and J gave up 3 bases; unmatched junction bases: 6. CDR1 and CDR2 from the germline V gene are MNHNY and SVGAGI (reference sequence).

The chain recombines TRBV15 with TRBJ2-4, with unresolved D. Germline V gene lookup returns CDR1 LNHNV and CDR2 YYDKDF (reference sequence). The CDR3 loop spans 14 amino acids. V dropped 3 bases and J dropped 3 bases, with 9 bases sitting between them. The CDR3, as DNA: TGTGCCACCAGCAGTCGAGGTGTCAAAAACATTCAGTACTTC. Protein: CATSSRGVKNIQYF. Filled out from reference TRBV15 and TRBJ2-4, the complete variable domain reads DAMVIQNPRYQVTQFGKPVTLSCSQTLNHNVMYWYQQKSSQAPKLLFHYYDKDFNNEADTPDNFQSRRPNTSFCFLDIRSPGLGDTAMYLCATSSRGVKNIQYFGAGTRLSVL.

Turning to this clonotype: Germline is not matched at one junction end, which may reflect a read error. This CDR3 is CASSFGTGGEGWGNEQFF. The CDR3 DNA is TGTGCCAGCAGTTTTGGGACAGGGGGCGAGGGATGGGGCAATGAACAGTTCTTC. This chain connects TRBV27 to TRBJ2-1; 12 nucleotides agree with TRBD1. The CDR3 spans 18 residues. Germline V gene sequence: CDR1 MNHEY, CDR2 SMNVEV (reference sequence).

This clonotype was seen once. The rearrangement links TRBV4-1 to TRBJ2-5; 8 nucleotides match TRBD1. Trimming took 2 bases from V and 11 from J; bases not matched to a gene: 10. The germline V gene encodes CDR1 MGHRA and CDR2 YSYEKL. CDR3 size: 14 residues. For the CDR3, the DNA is TGCGCCAGCAGCCAACCGGGACAGGTGGCTGGGCAGTACTTC. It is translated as CASSQPGQVAGQYF.

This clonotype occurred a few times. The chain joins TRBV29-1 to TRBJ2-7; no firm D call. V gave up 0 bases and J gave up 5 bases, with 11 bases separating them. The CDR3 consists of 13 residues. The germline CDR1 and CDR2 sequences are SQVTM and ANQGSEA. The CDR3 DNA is TGCAGCGTTGAAGAGAACATTAAAGACGAGCAGTACTTC. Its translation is CSVEENIKDEQYF.

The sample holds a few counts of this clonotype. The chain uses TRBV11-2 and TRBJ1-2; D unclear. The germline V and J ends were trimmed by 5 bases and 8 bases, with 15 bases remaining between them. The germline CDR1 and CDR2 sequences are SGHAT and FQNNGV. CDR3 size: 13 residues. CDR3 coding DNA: TGTGCCAGCAGCGGTGGCCAGGTCCTGGGCTACACCTTC. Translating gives CASSGGQVLGYTF. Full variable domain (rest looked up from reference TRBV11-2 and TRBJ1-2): EAGVAQSPRYKIIEKRQSVAFWCNPISGHATLYWYQQILGQGPKLLIQFQNNGVVDDSQLPKDRFSAERLKGVDSTLKIQPAKLEDSAVYLCASSGGQVLGYTFGSGTRLTVV.